A single sample gave rise to the 17 T cell receptor beta chains below, sequenced in a study of cytomegalovirus exposure and HLA in healthy donors (dated by TCRdb to between 2016 and 2019). Library creation used the immunoSEQ multiplex PCR assay. Here the immuneACCESS table is served through TCRdb, limited to in-frame sequences with V and J called. Missing clones are a known gap in these copies; in checked studies unresolved V genes cover under half, and the rest lacks a known reason. A total of about 130,000 clones appear in this sample, around 95% of them only once. About 1.8% of the sample is taken by the ten largest. Specimen: PBMCs. These receptor sequences come from a man younger than 35 in good health and CMV-seronegative.

V and J are TRBV27 and TRBJ2-3; D gene unclear. The CDR3 sequence is 14 residues long. V dropped 0 bases and J dropped 2 bases, with 6 bases sitting between them. Germline V gene lookup returns CDR1 MNHEY and CDR2 SMNVEV (reference sequence). The CDR3 is CASSLSPNTDTQYF. DNA for the CDR3: TGTGCCAGCAGTTTATCCCCTAACACAGATACGCAGTATTTT.

The chain combines TRBV13 with TRBJ1-1, with 7 bases aligning to TRBD1. Trimming cost V 4 bases and J 4 bases; bases outside gene matches: 9. Germline V lookup: CDR1 PRHDT, CDR2 FYEKMQ (reference sequence). CDR3 length equals 15 residues. CDR3: CASSSTPGQSTEAFF. In DNA, the CDR3 is TGTGCCAGCAGCTCCACCCCGGGACAGTCCACTGAAGCTTTCTTT.

The rearrangement links TRBV28 to TRBJ1-4; weak D call: TRBD1 (6 bases). Germline V CDR1 and CDR2: MDHEN, SYDVKM. This CDR3 has 15 amino acids. With 6 bases removed from V and 4 bases from J, the gap between germline ends came to 15 bases. The chain's CDR3 is CASRSPTGDNEKLFF. For the CDR3, the DNA is TGTGCCAGCAGGTCCCCGACAGGTGATAATGAAAAACTGTTTTTT.

The V gene is TRBV9, the J gene TRBJ2-2, with TRBD1 as a possible D gene (5 bases). The germline V gene encodes CDR1 SGDLS and CDR2 YYNGEE. CDR3 length: 15 residues. V was trimmed by 0 bases and J by 6 bases, leaving 12 bases between them. In DNA form, the CDR3 reads TGTGCCAGCAGCGTAGAGTCAGGGTTCCCCGGGGAGCTGTTTTTT. Encoded protein: CASSVESGFPGELFF.

V usage is TRBV5-4 and J usage is TRBJ2-7, with TRBD1 matching over 7 bases. The CDR3 has 15 residues. Germline CDR1 reads SGHNT; CDR2 reads YYREEE (reference sequence). With V trimmed by 1 base and J by 3 bases, 7 bases remained unmatched. The CDR3 DNA sequence: TGTGCCAGCAGCTTGTCCCAGGGGGTAAACTACGAGCAGTACTTC. Residues: CASSLSQGVNYEQYF.

The chain employs TRBV27 and TRBJ1-3; weak D call: TRBD1 (5 bases). CDR1 is MNHEY and CDR2 is SMNVEV in the germline V gene (reference sequence). This CDR3 is 13 amino acids long. The ends were cut back, 5 bases at V and 3 bases at J, with 8 bases in the middle. The CDR3 here is CASSKRGGNTIYF. The CDR3 nucleotides read TGTGCCAGCAGTAAAAGGGGTGGAAACACCATATATTTT.

J is TRBJ1-1 and V is TRBV13, with D perhaps matching TRBD1 (5 bases). Germline CDR1 is PRHDT and CDR2 is FYEKMQ (reference sequence). V lost 1 base and J lost 1, with 10 bases in between. The CDR3 length is 15 residues. The CDR3 region is CASSLVPQGNTEAFF. The CDR3 region has the DNA TGTGCCAGCAGCTTAGTTCCCCAGGGGAACACTGAAGCTTTCTTT. The full variable domain, in which reference TRBV13 and TRBJ1-1 provide the parts outside the CDR3, is AAGVIQSPRHLIKEKRETATLKCYPIPRHDTVYWYQQGPGQDPQFLISFYEKMQSDKGSIPDRFSAQQFSDYHSELNMSSLELGDSALYFCASSLVPQGNTEAFFGQGTRLTVV.

The V call is TRBV19, the J call TRBJ2-7; the D gene is possibly TRBD2 (6 bases). CDR1 LNHDA and CDR2 SQIVND come from the germline V gene (reference sequence). The CDR3 runs to 12 residues. The germline V and J ends were trimmed by 3 bases and 4 bases, with 7 bases remaining between them. CDR3 protein: CASSMEGYEQYF. The CDR3 DNA sequence: TGTGCCAGTAGTATGGAGGGATACGAGCAGTACTTC.

The chain combines TRBV2 with TRBJ1-1; D is perhaps TRBD1 (5 bases). This CDR3 is 14 amino acids long. V lost 5 bases and J 0 bases, leaving 10 bases between the germline ends. Looked up from germline, CDR1 is SNHLY and CDR2 is FYNNEI. CDR3 sequence: CASSYRKLNTEAFF. DNA for the CDR3: TGTGCCAGCAGTTACAGGAAATTGAACACTGAAGCTTTCTTT.

Details on this clone: Other DNA sequences in the same sample also yield this CDR3. This rearrangement joins TRBV7-2 to TRBJ2-7; D may be TRBD1 (6 bases). The CDR3 covers 14 residues. V lost 3 bases and J lost 4, with 13 bases in between. Germline assignment: CDR1 SGHTA and CDR2 FQGNSA. The CDR3 DNA follows: TGTGCCAGCAGCTTGGGAGCCCAGGGGTACGAGCAGTACTTC. Translated, it gives CASSLGAQGYEQYF. The variable domain in full, completed from reference TRBV7-2 and TRBJ2-7, reads GAGVSQSPSNKVTEKGKDVELRCDPISGHTALYWYRQSLGQGLEFLIYFQGNSAPDKSGLPSDRFSAERTGGSVSTLTIQRTQQEDSAVYLCASSLGAQGYEQYFGPGTRLTVT.

As DNA, the CDR3 is TGTGCCAGCAGCTTAGGGGGGGAGTCCTACGAGCAGTACTTC. Translating gives CASSLGGESYEQYF. This chain connects TRBV7-3 to TRBJ2-7; 7 nucleotides align to TRBD2. The CDR3 has 14 amino acids. V trimming: 2 bases; J trimming: 1 base; junction bases outside the gene matches: 2. The germline V gene encodes CDR1 SGHTA and CDR2 FQGTGA.

The CDR3 here is CASSSRQGLETQYF. As DNA, the CDR3 is TGTGCCAGCAGCTCCAGACAGGGGTTGGAGACCCAGTACTTC. This chain uses TRBV7-2 with TRBJ2-5; 8 bases align to TRBD1. V shed 4 bases and J 5 bases; nucleotides not matched to a gene: 6. The CDR3 is made up of 14 amino acids. Germline assignment: CDR1 SGHTA and CDR2 FQGNSA.

The chain is built from TRBV5-6 and TRBJ1-1, with D maybe TRBD1 (6 bases). Trimming removed 7 bases from V and 5 bases from J, with 12 bases in between. The CDR3 covers 12 residues. The germline CDR1 and CDR2 sequences are SGHDT and YYEEEE. The CDR3 DNA reads as TGTGCCAGCTCCCTGGGGACAACTGAAGCTTTCTTT. Protein sequence: CASSLGTTEAFF.

This clone has a handful of counts. The chain is built from TRBV30 and TRBJ1-2; TRBD1 is a possible D gene (5 bases). The CDR3 runs 13 residues. Deletions cut 2 bases from V and 5 bases from J, with 12 bases between. The V gene's germline CDR1 is GTSNPN and CDR2 SVGIG (reference sequence). DNA of the CDR3: TGTGCCTGGAGTCGACAGCTTACGTATGGCTACACCTTC. Protein: CAWSRQLTYGYTF.

The CDR3, as DNA: TGTGCCAGCAGCTCCTTAGCGGGGGACCAAGAGACCCAGTACTTC. As protein: CASSSLAGDQETQYF. The genes are TRBV9 and TRBJ2-5; TRBD2 matches at 9 bases. The CDR3 totals 15 residues. V trimming: 4 bases; J trimming: 0 bases; junction bases outside the gene matches: 4. Germline assignment: CDR1 SGDLS and CDR2 YYNGEE.

The chain couples TRBV28 to TRBJ2-2, with 11 bases matching TRBD1. Per the germline V gene, CDR1 is MDHEN and CDR2 is SYDVKM. V shed 4 bases and J 4 bases; nucleotides not matched to a gene: 2. This CDR3 contains 15 residues. The CDR3 is CASSWDRGVTGELFF. Written as DNA, the CDR3 is TGTGCCAGCAGTTGGGACAGGGGGGTCACCGGGGAGCTGTTTTTT. Looking up the rest from reference TRBV28 and TRBJ2-2 gives the full variable domain: DVKVTQSSRYLVKRTGEKVFLECVQDMDHENMFWYRQDPGLGLRLIYFSYDVKMKEKGDIPEGYSVSREKKERFSLILESASTNQTSMYLCASSWDRGVTGELFFGEGSRLTVL.

This chain links TRBV2 with TRBJ2-7; TRBD1 agrees at 9 bases. The CDR3 has 12 amino acids. Germline CDR1 and CDR2: SNHLY and FYNNEI. Trimming took 7 bases from V and 6 from J; bases not matched to a gene: 4. CDR3 bases: TGTGCCAGCAAGACAGGGGGTGTCGAGCAGTACTTC. Translating it yields CASKTGGVEQYF.